This record concerns one T cell receptor beta chain sequence. Its antigen target is currently unknown. Per-base quality was not reported, and no clone a single base away is much larger than it. Trimming removed 3 bases from V and 9 bases from J, leaving 15 bases between the germline ends. Spanning cysteine to phenylalanine, the CDR3 consists of 15 amino acids. Of the read, only the CDR3 DNA is kept; its 45 bases are in frame from base 1. CDR1 MNHNS and CDR2 SASEGT are derived from the germline V gene. The receptor library was made with the immunoSEQ multiplex PCR assay. Drawn from immuneACCESS, this table holds only the in-frame rearrangements with V and J called that TCRdb kept. Clones are partly lost; checked studies trace under half to an unresolved V gene and leave the rest unexplained. The sample yields 130,000 to 150,000 clones; approximately 91% were counted once. 4.9% of the sample goes to the ten largest clones.

This sample was taken from a study of control samples from healthy donors and cancer patients (dated by TCRdb to about 2020). The chain employs TRBV6-1 and TRBJ1-6, with TRBD1 tentatively as D gene (5 bases match). The receptor comes from a man aged 30 to 45 in good health. The source material was blood. DNA sequence: TGTGCCAGCAGTGACGATGACAGTCCGAGTTCACCCCTCCACTTT. Translated, this is CASSDDDSPSSPLHF.